This TCR beta chain is drawn from a study of blood T cell repertoires in COVID-19. Study-wide context: Samples taken during acute and convalescent COVID-19 were collected in the United States, Italy and Spain. The cDNA or gDNA used as material had been derived from T cells, B-cell-depleted T cells, or PBMCs.

In the authors' workflow: Amplification of reference gene primers provided the estimated nucleated cell counts. TCRdb's table, derived via immunoSEQ multiplex PCR, lists solely in-frame clones and lacks some. V, J and clone size are those of that table, while D and trimming were read from the DNA. The table includes 75,000 to 95,000 clones, over 75% detected once. The sample taken for sequencing was peripheral blood. This TCR came from a man aged 45-65 years with active COVID-19.

The CDR3 reads CASSLVSGGHNSPLHF. DNA for the CDR3: TGTGCCAGCAGCTTGGTGTCAGGGGGCCACAATTCACCCCTCCACTTT. V is TRBV11-2 and J is TRBJ1-6; 8 nucleotides agree with TRBD1. CDR3 length: 16 amino acids. The germline CDR1 and CDR2 sequences are SGHAT and FQNNGV. The ends lost 3 bases at V and 7 bases at J; junction bases unmatched: 8.